What follows is one TCR beta chain and its context. There are many counts of this clonotype. No cognate antigen has been identified for it. No much larger clone is present one base from it, and per-base qualities are unavailable. This record comes from a study of tumor-infiltrating lymphocytes in primary liver carcinoma (dated by TCRdb to the late 2010s). In terms of the full investigation: A few patients with histopathologically diagnosed primary liver carcinoma underwent surgical resection in China between November 2015 and March 2016. Of the five patients, three men and two women aged 30 to 69 years, four had hepatocellular carcinoma and one had combined HCC and intrahepatic cholangiocarcinoma. The tumors of the five patients were staged as T1-T3 N0M0, with maximum diameters ranging from 4.2 to 10 cm. Each sample produced about 3.5 to 7.5 million productive TCRbeta reads, and read depth showed no significant difference between tissue types. Across five regions of each liver tumor, along with adjacent normal tissue and blood, the study brought together TCRbeta repertoire sequencing, expression microarrays and whole-exome sequencing. A total of roughly 35 specimens from 5 patients underwent TCRbeta repertoire sequencing, comprising around 25 tumor regions, 5 adjacent noncancerous liver tissues and 5 peripheral blood samples. Reproducibility between technical replicate repertoires was high, with correlation coefficients above 0.95 and mean shared-clone rates approximately 0.9. Overall results and qualifications from the work: Because only the TCR beta chain was sequenced and unpaired alpha chains were not captured, true repertoire diversity is likely underestimated. The study included only four or five patients, and the authors note findings should be validated in a larger study. The top 250 clones made up a significantly larger repertoire fraction in tumors than in blood (p = 0.039). Since the samples were bulk and unsorted, there was no way to compare CD4+ and CD8+ T cell repertoires. Repertoire overlap was higher between tumor regions (mean roughly 36%) than tumor-adjacent (17%) or tumor-blood (14%) pairs, consistent with antigen-driven expansion.

The CDR3 spans 15 residues, from the cysteine through the phenylalanine. Of the read, only the CDR3 DNA is kept; its 45 bases are in frame from base 1. Trimming costs V 4 bases and J 0 bases, and their ends lie 14 bases apart. Via the germline V gene, CDR1 is SQVTM and CDR2 ANQGSEA. RNA from unsorted whole blood was extracted with TRIzol reagent, and germline DNA was obtained with the DNeasy Blood & Tissue kit. Chronic HBV infection was present in the patients, and the patients were treatment-naive at sampling. Around 4 milliliters of peripheral blood were collected into K2EDTA tubes before surgery. TCRbeta-specific cDNA was reverse-transcribed from 500 ng total RNA using a constant-region primer and ProtoScript II reverse transcriptase. The TCRbeta libraries were prepared through three rounds of nested multiplex PCR following a slightly modified ARM-PCR procedure. Multiplex TRBV1-TRBV30 forward primers and a Cbeta reverse primer were used in the first two PCR rounds, each of which was run for 10 cycles. Sample barcodes and Illumina adapters were added in a final 25-cycle PCR using Deep VentR polymerase. Before sequencing, amplicons of 200-500 bp were gel-purified using a QIAquick gel extraction kit. The TCRbeta amplicons were sequenced with 250-bp paired-end reads on an Illumina HiSeq 2500. The original pipeline was this. Quality trimming of reads was performed with Trimmomatic v0.33, and paired reads were merged with FLASH v1.2.11 so that full CDR3 sequences could be recovered. V, D and J germline segments were assigned to the rearranged TCRbeta sequences by MiGEC v1.2.1b. VDJtools v1.0.0 computed clonotype statistics and Shannon-Wiener diversity indices. Except for diversity analysis, only each sample's 250 most abundant clonotypes were used in subsequent analyses to reduce sampling bias. TCRdb reworked the public reads: Q25 trimming with fastp, MiXCR clone assembly, productive beta chains retained. Identical CDR3 protein sequences are pooled into one entry, listed with their most common genes and DNA. The V and J calls were determined by TCRdb, not by the authors. The sample profile shows around 210,000 distinct CDR3 sequences; roughly 61% of them were found once. Of the sample, approximately 7% is held by the ten largest clones.

The chain joins TRBV29-1 to TRBJ2-3; the D gene cannot be resolved reliably. The TCR originated in a woman aged 55-70 years with primary liver carcinoma and hepatitis B virus infection. Material for sequencing was peripheral blood. The sequence in DNA is TGCAGCGTTGTTGTGCGGTCTACTAGCACAGATACGCAGTATTTT. It translates as CSVVVRSTSTDTQYF.